Listed below are T cell receptor beta chains from one sample, sequenced in a study of radiotherapy plus CTLA-4 blockade in lung cancer. Sequenced by immunoSEQ multiplex PCR; TCRdb stores in-frame clones only, minus some. The sample has some 73,000 clones, over 65% seen once. Sequencing used peripheral blood, obtained from a patient treated with radiotherapy plus ipilimumab. These receptors all come from a human donor with non-small cell lung cancer whose response to radiotherapy plus ipilimumab could not be evaluated. The CDR3 runs from the conserved cysteine through the conserved F or W. Each record gives: D gene, J gene, V gene, clone size, CDR3 DNA, CDR3 protein. D genes are given only for firm matches. Part of the rows lack a size; the others show once, few, many or a class for expanded clones.

>TRBD1|TRBJ1-4|TRBV30|once
TGTGCCTGGAGTGGCGGGACAGTTTATAATGAAAAACTGTTTTTT
CAWSGGTVYNEKLFF
>-|TRBJ2-7|TRBV19|-
TGTGCCAGTAGTATTTCCCTTACCTACGAGCAGTACTTC
CASSISLTYEQYF
>-|TRBJ1-4|TRBV30|-
TGTGCCTGGAGTGTGGGCCCCGGGGATGAAAAACTGTTTTTT
CAWSVGPGDEKLFF
>TRBD2|TRBJ2-7|TRBV6-5|few
TGTGCCAGCAGTTACGTAGCGGGACACGCCTACGAGCAGTACTTC
CASSYVAGHAYEQYF
>-|TRBJ1-6|TRBV7-2|-
TGTGCCAGCAGCTTACAGGGTCCTATTAATAATTCACCCCTCCACTTT
CASSLQGPINNSPLHF
>TRBD2|TRBJ2-1|TRBV4-1|few
TGCGCCAGCAGCCAACGGGGGACTAGCGGGGGTATTGATGAGCAGTTCTTC
CASSQRGTSGGIDEQFF
>-|TRBJ1-6|TRBV6-5|-
TGTGCCAGCAGTTACGGCGGGGGCAAGGATAATTCACCCCTCCACTTT
CASSYGGGKDNSPLHF
>TRBD1|TRBJ1-6|TRBV28|-
TGTGCCAGCAGTTTACGGACAGGGCTCTCCTATAATTCACCCCTCCACTTT
CASSLRTGLSYNSPLHF
>-|TRBJ2-3|TRBV27|-
TGTGCCAGCAGTTTATCGATCCTAGCCGGCACAGATACGCAGTATTTT
CASSLSILAGTDTQYF
>TRBD1|TRBJ1-5|TRBV5-6|-
TGTGCCAGCAGAATGAGGGGGCTCAATCAGCCCCAGCATTTT
CASRMRGLNQPQHF
>TRBD1|TRBJ2-1|TRBV29-1|-
TGCAGCGGAAGGGAACAGGGGACGGGTAATGAGCAGTTCTTC
CSGREQGTGNEQFF
>-|TRBJ1-1|TRBV6-6|-
TGTGCCAGCAGCCCGGGACAAAAGAACACTGAAGCTTTCTTT
CASSPGQKNTEAFF
>-|TRBJ2-7|TRBV7-2|-
TGTGCCAGCAGCTTCGGACACGGGAGCTACGAGCAGTACTTC
CASSFGHGSYEQYF
>-|TRBJ2-3|TRBV19|-
TGTGCCAGTGCCGAAGGGGCCGTAGATACGCAGTATTTT
CASAEGAVDTQYF
>TRBD2|TRBJ2-7|TRBV28|-
TGTGCCAGCAGTCTTGGACTAGCGGGGGGGACGTACGAGCAGTACTTC
CASSLGLAGGTYEQYF
>-|TRBJ1-2|TRBV7-2|-
TGTGCCAGCAGCTTAGAAGGGGCGGGCTACACCTTC
CASSLEGAGYTF
>-|TRBJ2-7|TRBV12-2|-
TGTGCAAGTCATCGGGCGGGAGGGCCCTCCTACGAGCAGTACTTC
CASHRAGGPSYEQYF
>TRBD2|TRBJ2-5|TRBV7-9|-
TGTGCCAGCAGCCCGGGACTAGCGGGGGCCCAGTACTTC
CASSPGLAGAQYF
>-|TRBJ1-1|TRBV7-9|-
TGTGCCAGCAGCTTAGCTGGGGGGGTTAACACTGAAGCTTTCTTT
CASSLAGGVNTEAFF
>TRBD1|TRBJ2-1|TRBV28|-
TGTGCCAGCAGCCTTATCCCAGGGGGATACTACAATGAGCAGTTCTTC
CASSLIPGGYYNEQFF
>-|TRBJ1-6|TRBV4-3|few
TGCGCCAGCAGCCAAGCCCTCGGGGGTTCACCCCTCCACTTT
CASSQALGGSPLHF
>TRBD1|TRBJ2-5|TRBV5-1|-
TGCGCCAGCAGCTTGGAAGGTGGGACAGTTCAAGAGACCCAGTACTTC
CASSLEGGTVQETQYF
>TRBD1|TRBJ2-5|TRBV7-3|-
TGTGCCAGCAGCCCAGGACAGGGGGAGACCCAGTACTTC
CASSPGQGETQYF
>TRBD2|TRBJ2-5|TRBV5-6|once
TGTGCCAGCAGTCTCGTGGGGGGGAACCAAGAGACCCAGTACTTC
CASSLVGGNQETQYF
>TRBD1|TRBJ2-2|TRBV7-6|once
TGTGCCAGCAGTGGGACAGGGGCCGGGGCCGCCGGGGAGCTGTTTTTT
CASSGTGAGAAGELFF